The 7 T cell receptor beta chains below all came from one sample that was sequenced in a study of blood T cell repertoires in COVID-19. This table comes from immunoSEQ multiplex PCR, and its TCRdb copy is limited to in-frame clones, with some not included. Of almost 400,000 clones detected, 87% appear once; the ten largest clones hold under 3%. Sequenced input: peripheral blood. These receptors were collected from a woman in her sixties or seventies with COVID-19, enrolled during active disease.

This chain connects TRBV10-3 to TRBJ1-2, with D uncertain. Germline CDR1 reads ENHRY; CDR2 reads SYGVKD. This CDR3 is built from 13 residues. V dropped 0 bases and J dropped 8 bases, with 10 bases sitting between them. This chain's CDR3 is CAISESSPRGYTF. The CDR3 DNA follows: TGTGCCATCAGTGAGTCCTCCCCGCGGGGCTACACCTTC.

In its sample, this clone was seen once. The genes are TRBV3-1 (or the pseudogene TRBV3-2) and TRBJ2-1, with a possible D match to TRBD2 (5 bases). The CDR3 totals 12 residues. Trimming took 0 bases from V and 9 from J, leaving 6 bases between them. Germline V gives CDR1 LGHDT, CDR2 YNNKEL (reference sequence). CDR3 region: CASSQDRGEQFF. CDR3 coding DNA: TGTGCCAGCAGCCAAGATCGGGGTGAGCAGTTCTTC.

The gene calls are TRBV6-6 and TRBJ1-2, with D hard to call. The V and J ends lost 8 bases and 4 bases respectively, with 11 bases between them. Germline V gene lookup returns CDR1 MNHNY and CDR2 SVGAGI (reference sequence). The CDR3 contains 12 residues. The CDR3 sequence is CASQTVPYGYTF. The CDR3 DNA sequence: TGTGCCAGCCAAACGGTACCCTATGGCTACACCTTC.

The chain recombines TRBV3-1 (or the pseudogene TRBV3-2) with TRBJ2-5; the match to TRBD2 covers 7 bases. This CDR3 contains 16 residues. V shed 3 bases and J 5 bases; nucleotides not matched to a gene: 12. Per germline, CDR1 LGHDT and CDR2 YNNKEL (reference sequence). The DNA for the CDR3 is TGTGCCAGCAGCCACTACCCGAGGACTAGTGAGGAGACCCAGTACTTC. It codes for CASSHYPRTSEETQYF.

This chain joins TRBV19 and TRBJ2-2, with a weak D call TRBD1 (6 bases). With 1 base removed from V and 2 bases from J, the gap between germline ends came to 17 bases. CDR1 and CDR2 from the germline V gene are LNHDA and SQIVND (reference sequence). The CDR3 covers 18 residues. CDR3 loop: CASSIGPYRVANTGELFF. The DNA for the CDR3 is TGTGCCAGTAGTATAGGCCCTTACAGGGTGGCCAACACCGGGGAGCTGTTTTTT.

The chain combines TRBV7-6 with TRBJ1-1; D is ambiguous. Germline lookup yields CDR1 SGHVS and CDR2 FNYEAQ. This CDR3 comprises 14 residues. Trimming shortened V by 4 bases and J by 2 bases, and 11 bases separated the two germline ends. The CDR3 DNA reads as TGTGCCAGCAGCTCCGAGGTCAGCAACACTGAAGCTTTCTTT. Its protein is CASSSEVSNTEAFF. Supplemented by reference TRBV7-6 and TRBJ1-1, the full variable domain reads GAGVSQSPRYKVTKRGQDVALRCDPISGHVSLYWYRQALGQGPEFLTYFNYEAQQDKSGLPNDRFSAERPEGSISTLTIQRTEQRDSAMYRCASSSEVSNTEAFFGQGTRLTVV.

The chain combines TRBV15 with TRBJ1-2; 7 bases align to TRBD1. After removal of 5 bases from V and 0 bases from J, the junction contained 6 bases not matched to a gene. The CDR3 totals 15 residues. CDR1 LNHNV and CDR2 YYDKDF come from the germline V gene (reference sequence). CDR3 amino acids: CATSLRTGANYGYTF. As DNA, the CDR3 is TGTGCCACCAGCCTTAGGACAGGAGCTAACTATGGCTACACCTTC.